This TCR beta chain comes out of a study of blood T cell repertoires in COVID-19. Measured with immunoSEQ multiplex PCR; TCRdb has only the in-frame clones, and not every one. Among around 200,000 clones, almost 90% were seen once, and the ten largest hold 0.62%. Germline CDR1 reads MDHEN; CDR2 reads SYDVKM. CDR3 length: 11 residues. With 4 bases removed from V and 3 bases from J, the gap between germline ends came to 2 bases. V usage is TRBV28 and J usage is TRBJ2-3; D is unresolved. The sequenced material came from peripheral blood. The TCR was taken from a man aged 45-65 years with acute or convalescent COVID-19. The CDR3 is CASSSTDTQYF. CDR3 sequence (DNA): TGTGCCAGCAGTTCAACAGATACGCAGTATTTT. Together with reference TRBV28 and TRBJ2-3, the CDR3 gives the full variable domain: DVKVTQSSRYLVKRTGEKVFLECVQDMDHENMFWYRQDPGLGLRLIYFSYDVKMKEKGDIPEGYSVSREKKERFSLILESASTNQTSMYLCASSSTDTQYFGPGTRLTVL.